This T cell receptor (beta chain) was obtained from a study of control samples from healthy donors and cancer patients. Data came from immunoSEQ multiplex PCR; TCRdb stores just in-frame clones and leaves some out. Of 130,000 or so clones in the sample, roughly 88% were seen once. The CDR3 is 14 amino acids. With V trimmed by 2 bases and J by 4 bases, 2 bases remained unmatched. Looked up from germline, CDR1 is SGHDN and CDR2 is FVKESK. The sample was blood. This rearrangement joins TRBV14 to TRBJ1-1; 9 nucleotides match TRBD1. This TCR was sampled from a man in his forties or fifties in good health. The CDR3 coding sequence is TGTGCCAGCAGCCAAACAGGGGGCCTCACTGAAGCTTTCTTT. It codes for CASSQTGGLTEAFF.